Listed below are T cell receptor beta chains from one sample, sequenced in a study of T-cell memory formation after mild COVID-19. TCRdb passed the 5' RACE reads through MiXCR, listing each CDR3 protein once. The table has about 560,000 distinct CDR3 sequences, 17% seen once. Sequenced sample: PBMCs or a T cell subset sorted from them (not recorded which). The origin of the receptors is an adult woman who had mild COVID-19 (a few samples of this study predate the infection). Cell type and time point are not known. The CDR3 runs from the conserved cysteine through the conserved F or W. D genes are given only for firm matches. Not all rows give a size; the values are once, few, many and, for expanded clones, a class.

abundance,len,j_gene,v_gene,d_gene,CDR3aa,CDR3nt
NA,14,TRBJ1-2,TRBV12-3/TRBV12-4,NA,CASSSSVGAEGYTF,TGTGCCAGCAGTTCCTCAGTGGGGGCAGAGGGCTACACCTTC
few,12,TRBJ1-1,TRBV5-6,NA,CASSFGITEAFF,TGTGCCAGCAGCTTCGGGATCACTGAAGCTTTCTTT
few,13,TRBJ1-1,TRBV20-1,TRBD1,CSAPTGMNTEAFF,TGCAGTGCTCCGACAGGGATGAACACTGAAGCTTTCTTT
few,13,TRBJ2-1,TRBV6-2/TRBV6-3,NA,CASRSQGWTEQFF,TGTGCCAGCAGGAGCCAGGGTTGGACTGAGCAGTTCTTC
NA,17,TRBJ2-5,TRBV7-9,NA,CASSLAFLEGRQETQYF,TGTGCCAGCAGCTTAGCTTTCTTGGAAGGGCGGCAAGAGACCCAGTACTTC
NA,21,TRBJ2-4,TRBV6-2/TRBV6-3,TRBD2,CASSYPPGLAGESRTKNIQYF,TGTGCCAGCAGTTACCCACCCGGACTAGCGGGAGAGAGTAGGACCAAAAACATTCAGTACTTC
NA,14,TRBJ2-7,TRBV6-1,NA,CASSEMGSQGEQYF,TGTGCCAGCAGTGAAATGGGGTCCCAAGGGGAGCAGTACTTC
NA,14,TRBJ1-2,TRBV6-5,NA,CASSLRAGDGGYTF,TGTGCCAGCAGCCTACGAGCGGGGGACGGTGGCTACACCTTC
once,16,TRBJ2-6,TRBV7-6,NA,CASSLADGDGANVLTF,TGTGCCAGCAGCTTAGCGGATGGGGATGGGGCCAACGTCCTGACTTTC
NA,12,TRBJ2-5,TRBV2,NA,CASTGYQETQYF,TGTGCCAGCACCGGGTACCAAGAGACCCAGTACTTC
NA,18,TRBJ1-5,TRBV6-2/TRBV6-3,TRBD1,CASRHTAQGAFNNQPQHF,TGTGCCAGCAGACACACAGCCCAGGGGGCTTTCAACAATCAGCCCCAGCATTTT
few,18,TRBJ2-2,TRBV14,TRBD2,CASSQLAGGFLNTGELFF,TGTGCCAGCAGCCAACTAGCGGGGGGATTTTTGAACACCGGGGAGCTGTTTTTT
NA,13,TRBJ1-1,TRBV27,NA,CASRDTLNTEAFF,TGTGCCAGCAGGGATACACTGAACACTGAAGCTTTCTTT
few,13,TRBJ1-2,TRBV7-2,NA,CASSSGSHYGYTF,TGTGCCAGCAGCTCCGGGTCTCACTATGGCTACACCTTC
few,14,TRBJ2-5,TRBV11-2,TRBD2,CASSLLAGVETQYF,TGTGCCAGCAGCTTATTAGCGGGGGTGGAGACCCAGTACTTC
NA,14,TRBJ2-1,TRBV6-1,TRBD2,CASSLHLAGGEQFF,TGTGCCAGCAGTTTACACCTAGCGGGGGGAGAGCAGTTCTTC
NA,14,TRBJ2-7,TRBV29-1,TRBD2,CSVVGLAGGYEQYF,TGCAGCGTTGTGGGACTAGCGGGAGGTTACGAGCAGTACTTC
few,17,TRBJ2-5,TRBV4-1,NA,CASSQAPPGLADETQYF,TGCGCCAGCAGCCAAGCCCCCCCAGGGCTAGCTGATGAGACCCAGTACTTC
few,15,TRBJ2-7,TRBV7-2,NA,CASSLAVGTAYEQYF,TGTGCCAGCAGCTTAGCGGTGGGGACGGCCTACGAGCAGTACTTC
once,15,TRBJ1-2,TRBV5-1,TRBD1,CASSLDRTGINGYTF,TGCGCCAGCAGCTTGGATAGGACAGGGATCAATGGCTACACCTTC
NA,15,TRBJ2-7,TRBV27,TRBD2,CASSLSSGRFYEQYF,TGTGCCAGCAGTTTATCTAGCGGGAGGTTCTACGAGCAGTACTTC
few,16,TRBJ2-7,TRBV20-1,NA,CSASPFLLGSSYEQYF,TGCAGTGCCTCACCATTTCTCCTGGGCTCTTCCTACGAGCAGTACTTC
NA,13,TRBJ2-7,TRBV5-1,NA,CASSLILAGEQYF,TGCGCCAGCAGCTTGATTCTAGCCGGGGAGCAGTACTTC
NA,15,TRBJ2-1,TRBV7-7,TRBD1,CASSLGQGPTNEQFF,TGTGCTAGCAGCCTGGGACAGGGACCTACAAATGAGCAGTTCTTC
few,13,TRBJ2-7,TRBV18,TRBD1,CASSPKGAGEQYF,TGTGCCAGCTCACCGAAGGGGGCGGGCGAGCAGTACTTC
NA,14,TRBJ2-2,TRBV27,TRBD1,CASRHRGNTGELFF,TGTGCCAGCAGACACAGGGGCAACACCGGGGAGCTGTTTTTT
few,14,TRBJ2-5,TRBV6-2/TRBV6-3,NA,CASSYSRGQETQYF,TGTGCCAGCAGTTACTCGAGGGGGCAAGAGACCCAGTACTTC
few,15,TRBJ1-1,TRBV6-2/TRBV6-3,NA,CASSYGGSGNTEAFF,TGTGCCAGCAGTTACGGGGGATCGGGGAACACTGAAGCTTTCTTT
NA,15,TRBJ2-1,TRBV7-2,NA,CASSLVLSTHNEQFF,TGTGCCAGCAGCTTAGTCCTTTCTACTCACAATGAGCAGTTCTTC
NA,8,TRBJ2-3,TRBV6-5,NA,CASPTQYF,TGTGCCAGTCCCACGCAGTATTTT
few,15,TRBJ2-1,TRBV4-2,NA,CASSPGVDSYNEQFF,TGTGCCAGCAGCCCGGGAGTCGACTCCTACAATGAGCAGTTCTTC
NA,17,TRBJ2-3,TRBV5-6,TRBD1,CASSLVWGTVYTDTQYF,TGTGCCAGCAGCTTGGTTTGGGGGACAGTATACACAGATACGCAGTATTTT
NA,14,TRBJ2-7,TRBV6-5,NA,CASSYDPGAYKQYF,TGTGCCAGCAGTTACGATCCCGGGGCGTACAAGCAGTACTTC
NA,15,TRBJ2-6,TRBV6-6,TRBD1,CASSHRGPGANVLTF,TGTGCCAGCAGTCACAGGGGGCCTGGGGCCAACGTCCTGACTTTC
NA,21,TRBJ2-7,TRBV7-9,TRBD1,CASSPGFLGTGGLLSSYEQYF,TGTGCCAGCAGCCCAGGCTTCCTAGGGACAGGGGGCCTTCTGAGCTCCTACGAGCAGTACTTC
NA,17,TRBJ2-2,TRBV7-6,TRBD2,CASSSLRGGMNTGELFF,TGTGCCAGCAGCTCCCTTCGGGGGGGAATGAACACCGGGGAGCTGTTTTTT
few,13,TRBJ1-2,TRBV7-9,TRBD1,CASTTETGAGYTF,TGTGCCAGCACCACAGAGACAGGGGCTGGCTACACCTTC
NA,19,TRBJ2-7,TRBV7-9,NA,CASSSGITGRRRRLIEQYF,TGTGCCAGCAGCTCGGGAATCACAGGGCGCCGGCGACGTTTAATCGAGCAGTACTTC
NA,15,TRBJ1-1,TRBV7-8,NA,CASSLQRVEGGSAFF,TGTGCCAGCAGCTTACAGAGGGTTGAGGGGGGGTCCGCTTTCTTT
NA,15,TRBJ1-1,TRBV18,NA,CASSPTAGGSTEAFF,TGTGCCAGCTCACCAACGGCGGGGGGTTCCACTGAAGCTTTCTTT
once,16,TRBJ2-2,TRBV5-1,NA,CASMAGHTLNTGELFF,TGCGCCAGCATGGCAGGGCATACCCTTAACACCGGGGAGCTGTTTTTT
NA,15,TRBJ2-7,TRBV10-3,NA,CAISEGREGVYEQYF,TGTGCCATCAGTGAAGGCAGGGAGGGGGTCTACGAGCAGTACTTC
few,16,TRBJ2-3,TRBV12-3/TRBV12-4,TRBD1,CASSSWTGSNTDTQYF,TGTGCCAGCAGTTCGTGGACAGGATCGAATACAGATACGCAGTATTTT
few,14,TRBJ1-1,TRBV5-6,NA,CASSYDRSHTEAFF,TGTGCCAGCAGCTACGACAGGAGCCACACTGAAGCTTTCTTT
NA,13,TRBJ1-3,TRBV29-1,NA,CSARKSSGNTIYF,TGCAGCGCTAGGAAGAGCTCTGGAAACACCATATATTTT
NA,15,TRBJ2-7,TRBV4-2,NA,CASSQAAGLYYEQYF,TGTGCCAGCAGCCAGGCCGCGGGACTCTACTACGAGCAGTACTTC
NA,14,TRBJ1-5,TRBV5-6,NA,CASSLASVEQPQHF,TGTGCCAGCAGCTTGGCCTCAGTGGAGCAGCCCCAGCATTTT
NA,12,TRBJ2-7,TRBV12-3/TRBV12-4,TRBD1,CASADRDYEQYF,TGTGCCAGCGCGGACAGGGACTACGAGCAGTACTTC
few,12,TRBJ2-1,TRBV30,NA,CAWRLRAPEQFF,TGTGCCTGGAGGCTTCGGGCTCCAGAGCAGTTCTTC
few,16,TRBJ2-2,TRBV24-1,NA,CATSGLTGRNTGELFF,TGTGCCACCAGTGGTCTGACTGGGAGGAACACCGGGGAGCTGTTTTTT
NA,15,TRBJ2-1,TRBV12-3/TRBV12-4,TRBD1,CASSFGGTGFNEQFF,TGTGCCAGCAGTTTTGGAGGGACAGGGTTCAATGAGCAGTTCTTC
NA,14,TRBJ2-1,TRBV7-2,TRBD2,CASSSGIAGNEQFF,TGTGCCAGCAGCTCAGGAATAGCGGGCAATGAGCAGTTCTTC
few,17,TRBJ2-6,TRBV29-1,TRBD1,CSVAGGQVTSGANVLTF,TGCAGCGTTGCAGGGGGACAGGTGACCTCTGGGGCCAACGTCCTGACTTTC
NA,11,TRBJ1-1,TRBV29-1,NA,CSVARGRDAFF,TGCAGCGTTGCGAGGGGGAGAGACGCTTTCTTT
few,15,TRBJ2-3,TRBV15,NA,CATSREGRYTDTQYF,TGTGCCACCAGCAGGGAGGGTAGATACACAGATACGCAGTATTTT
few,15,TRBJ2-1,TRBV7-9,NA,CASSLLTYPYNEQFF,TGTGCCAGCAGCTTGTTGACGTATCCCTACAATGAGCAGTTCTTC
few,17,TRBJ2-7,TRBV6-2/TRBV6-3,TRBD1,CASSSRDRFPPNYEQYF,TGTGCCAGCAGTTCCCGGGACAGGTTTCCCCCGAACTACGAGCAGTACTTC
few,14,TRBJ2-2,TRBV7-9,NA,CASSLGPHTGELFF,TGTGCCAGCAGCTTAGGACCGCACACCGGGGAGCTGTTTTTT
NA,14,TRBJ2-1,TRBV7-9,TRBD1,CASSSGGAYSEQFF,TGTGCCAGCAGCTCAGGGGGAGCCTACAGTGAGCAGTTCTTC
NA,15,TRBJ2-7,TRBV7-9,NA,CASSSSGSIAYEQYF,TGTGCCAGCAGCTCAAGCGGCTCGATAGCCTACGAGCAGTACTTC